This T cell receptor (beta chain) was captured in a study of Ad26.COV2.S vaccination and SARS-CoV-2 variants. As for the study in general: Vaccine-arm donor from the placebo-controlled COV1001 Ad26.COV2.S trial.

Treatment described: about 20 received Ad26.COV2.S at low or high dose, single or two shots; 5 received placebo; per-sample allocation not given. Collection of the samples took place on day 63 after the first injection of vaccine or placebo. The study used a vaccine consisting of an Ad26 vector that expressed Wuhan-strain SARS-CoV-2 spike. Sequencing was performed with immunoSEQ multiplex PCR; in TCRdb, only in-frame clones are kept and a portion is missing. The sample consists of some 500,000 clones, 89% of them appearing once. The V end lost 2 bases, the J end lost 1 base, and 14 bases lay between the germline ends. Germline V lookup: CDR1 SGHTA, CDR2 FQGNSA. The length of the CDR3 is 16 residues.

This sequence originates from a person between 18 and 60 years old who received the Ad26.COV2.S COVID-19 vaccine or a placebo. The chain recombines TRBV7-2 with TRBJ2-5, with D perhaps assigned TRBD1 or TRBD2 (6 bases each). The specimen was peripheral blood, collected in a trial of Ad26.COV2.S vaccine versus placebo. CDR3 sequence: CASSLSWGRGQETQYF. CDR3 nucleotides: TGTGCCAGCAGCTTATCTTGGGGGCGGGGCCAAGAGACCCAGTACTTC.